The 21 T cell receptor beta chains listed next were all sequenced from one sample in a study of human T cells and chemical hapten exposure. Specified time point: patch test 2, 6 weeks after DPC sensitization. As to treatment: therapeutic diphenylcyclopropenone sensitization with weekly scalp DPC. TCRdb re-called the RACE reads with MiXCR, one entry per CDR3 protein. Here the sample spans tens of thousands of distinct CDR3 sequences, approximately 10% being singletons. The sequenced sample was whole blood, obtained in connection with sensitization to the hapten diphenylcyclopropenone (DPC). These receptors originate from a man aged 35-49 years with alopecia areata. Some clones in this sample may be carry-over from other donors' samples.

This clonotype was counted many times. CDR3 sequence (DNA): TGTGCCAGCAGCTTACCAGGGACCTCTTCAGGCACTGAAGCTTTCTTT. It is translated as CASSLPGTSSGTEAFF. This chain joins TRBV7-2 and TRBJ1-1; TRBD1 might be the D (5 bases). Trimming left V 2 bases short and J 4 bases short, with 17 bases between. Germline V gene data show CDR1 as SGHTA and CDR2 as FQGNSA. The CDR3 loop spans 16 amino acids.

This CDR3 reads CSVEEDRGRLSGYTF. The CDR3 DNA is TGCAGCGTTGAGGAGGACAGGGGAAGGTTAAGTGGCTACACCTTC. V and J are TRBV29-1 and TRBJ1-2, with 9 bases identical to TRBD1. Germline V lookup: CDR1 SQVTM, CDR2 ANQGSEA. The CDR3 extends over 15 amino acids. V lost 3 bases, J lost 7 bases, and 12 bases stayed unmatched.

The chain is built from TRBV4-1 and TRBJ2-1; D gene uncertain. Germline assignment: CDR1 MGHRA and CDR2 YSYEKL. This CDR3 spans 17 amino acids. V lost 0 bases and J lost 4, with 16 bases in between. The CDR3 here is CASSQDPMLQPYNEQFF. CDR3 DNA sequence: TGCGCCAGCAGCCAAGATCCAATGTTACAGCCTTACAATGAGCAGTTCTTC.

The CDR3 sequence is CASREATGTAGQYF. In DNA, the CDR3 is TGTGCCAGCAGGGAGGCTACCGGGACCGCGGGGCAGTACTTC. This chain connects TRBV12-3 or TRBV12-4 to TRBJ2-7; D might be TRBD1 or TRBD2, each matching 5 bases. Trimming left V 6 bases short and J 9 bases short, with 21 bases between. CDR3 length equals 14 residues.

This clonotype was counted at least ten times. DNA for the CDR3: TGTGCCAGCAGTTACTCAGGGAGTAGCACAGATACGCAGTATTTT. Protein: CASSYSGSSTDTQYF. The V call is TRBV6-2 or TRBV6-3, the J call TRBJ2-3, with D possibly TRBD2 on 5 matching bases. Germline lookup yields CDR1 MNHEY and CDR2 SVGEGT. V was clipped by 0 bases and J by 0 bases, with 7 bases between them. The CDR3 covers 15 residues.

This clonotype has at least ten counts. DNA of the CDR3: TGTGCCAGCAGGGGCCTTAGCTCTGGGGCCAACGTCCTGACTTTC. Protein: CASRGLSSGANVLTF. The chain combines TRBV28 with TRBJ2-6; unclear D gene. CDR1 is MDHEN and CDR2 is SYDVKM in the germline V gene. The length of the CDR3 is 15 residues. Trimming removed 6 bases at V and 0 bases at J, with 9 bases between.

The chain has TRBV15 and TRBJ2-1; D is unresolved. The CDR3 length is 15 residues. V lost 0 bases to trimming and J lost 6 bases, with 12 bases between them. Looked up from germline, CDR1 is LNHNV and CDR2 is YYDKDF (reference sequence). CDR3 in amino acids: CATSRDPPAPNEQFF. The CDR3 nucleotides are TGTGCCACCAGCAGAGATCCGCCAGCGCCCAATGAGCAGTTCTTC.

The chain links TRBV19 to TRBJ2-2, with 11 positions matching TRBD2. The CDR3 totals 17 residues. Germline V gene lookup returns CDR1 LNHDA and CDR2 SQIVND (reference sequence). V lost 6 bases to trimming and J lost 6 bases; unmatched junction nucleotides: 12. CDR3 in DNA: TGTGCCAGTAGACATTACCTACTAGCGGGAGATGCCGGGGAGCTGTTTTTT. It specifies CASRHYLLAGDAGELFF. Based on the CDR3 plus reference TRBV19 and TRBJ2-2, the full variable domain is DGGITQSPKYLFRKEGQNVTLSCEQNLNHDAMYWYRQDPGQGLRLIYYSQIVNDFQKGDIAEGYSVSREKKESFPLTVTSAQKNPTAFYLCASRHYLLAGDAGELFFGEGSRLTVL.

The chain recombines TRBV11-2 with TRBJ2-3; possibly TRBD2 for D (6 bases). Germline V gene lookup returns CDR1 SGHAT and CDR2 FQNNGV. Trimming took off 2 bases at V and 14 bases at J, with 14 bases between the two ends. This CDR3 comprises 12 residues. CDR3 protein: CASSLSTGSLYF. The CDR3 bases are TGTGCCAGCAGCTTATCAACCGGGAGCCTGTATTTT.

The chain has TRBV19 and TRBJ2-3; 12 nucleotides match TRBD2. Germline V gene data show CDR1 as LNHDA and CDR2 as SQIVND (reference sequence). This CDR3 region has 21 residues. The J segment lost 1 base and the V segment lost 4 bases, leaving 18 bases of the junction unmatched. DNA of the CDR3: TGTGCCAGTAGTAGGACCCCCCCCGGGACTAGCGGGTTCACCCGCACAGATACGCAGTATTTT. Protein sequence: CASSRTPPGTSGFTRTDTQYF.

There are a few counts of this clonotype. The chain links TRBV28 to TRBJ2-4; 7 nucleotides align to TRBD2. CDR1 is MDHEN, CDR2 SYDVKM, per germline. Germline trimming cut 3 bases from V and 6 bases from J; bases unmatched to any gene: 5. This CDR3 region has 14 residues. The CDR3 loop reads CASSFLAVTNIQYF. CDR3 DNA: TGTGCCAGCAGTTTTCTAGCGGTGACAAACATTCAGTACTTC.

V is TRBV29-1 and J is TRBJ1-1; D call uncertain. The CDR3 covers 13 residues. V was shortened by 8 bases and J by 1 base, with 14 bases between the two germline ends. Per the germline V gene, CDR1 is SQVTM and CDR2 is ANQGSEA. CDR3 in DNA: TGCAGCTCGGCGGACTACGCGAACACTGAAGCTTTCTTT. Its translation is CSSADYANTEAFF.

This clonotype appeared many times. The J gene is TRBJ1-2, the V gene TRBV7-9, with a weak D call TRBD1 (5 bases). The germline gives CDR1 SEHNR, CDR2 FQNEAQ (reference sequence). The CDR3 covers 16 residues. Trimming cost V 5 bases and J 4 bases, with 20 bases left between them. The CDR3 protein is CASSPGRGDRGYGYTF. Written as DNA, the CDR3 is TGTGCCAGCAGCCCAGGACGAGGGGATCGGGGCTATGGCTACACCTTC.

The CDR3 coding sequence is TGTGCCAGCAGCCAAGCACTCAATTCACCCCTCCACTTT. Encoded protein: CASSQALNSPLHF. The rearrangement uses TRBV14 and TRBJ1-6, with D unresolved. This CDR3 region has 13 residues. Germline CDR1 is SGHDN and CDR2 is FVKESK. Trimming removed 1 base at V and 7 bases at J, with 5 bases between.

The chain couples TRBV7-8 to TRBJ2-2; TRBD2 matches at 10 bases. Germline lookup yields CDR1 SGHVS and CDR2 FQNEAQ. Trimming took 0 bases from V and 10 from J; bases not matched to a gene: 5. The CDR3 totals 15 residues. The CDR3 here is CASSLAAGGPSELFF. CDR3 DNA: TGTGCCAGCAGCTTAGCAGCGGGAGGGCCCTCGGAGCTGTTTTTT. Together with reference TRBV7-8 and TRBJ2-2, the CDR3 gives the full variable domain: GAGVSQSPRYKVAKRGQDVALRCDPISGHVSLFWYQQALGQGPEFLTYFQNEAQLDKSGLPSDRFFAERPEGSVSTLKIQRTQQEDSAVYLCASSLAAGGPSELFFGEGSRLTVL.

The chain has TRBV3-1 and TRBJ2-5, with 8 bases aligning to TRBD2. The junction had 6 bases not matched to a gene; V was cut back by 8 bases and J by 4 bases. Germline V gene sequence: CDR1 LGHDT, CDR2 YNNKEL (reference sequence). CDR3 length: 13 residues. As DNA, the CDR3 is TGTGCCAGCCGGGGGGGCGCCGCAGAGACCCAGTACTTC. Protein product: CASRGGAAETQYF.

The rearrangement uses TRBV6-2 or TRBV6-3 and TRBJ2-2; D may match TRBD1 or TRBD2 (5 bases each). The germline V and J ends were trimmed by 2 bases and 10 bases, with 14 bases remaining between them. Germline CDR1 and CDR2: MNHEY and SVGEGT. This CDR3 has 14 residues. The CDR3 region has the DNA TGTGCCAGCAGTTACATCCCGCCCGGGGCGGAGCTGTTTTTT. Its translation is CASSYIPPGAELFF.

The chain couples TRBV20-1 to TRBJ2-5, with TRBD1 identical over 8 bases. The CDR3 has 15 amino acids. Germline CDR1 reads DFQATT; CDR2 reads SNEGSKA (reference sequence). CDR3 in DNA: TGCAGCCCCGCAGACAGGGGTGGGCGGCAAGAGACCCAGTACTTC. This translates into CSPADRGGRQETQYF.

At least ten counts were recorded for this clonotype. The chain employs TRBV29-1 and TRBJ1-1, with D hard to call. Germline V gives CDR1 SQVTM, CDR2 ANQGSEA. The CDR3 is 12 amino acids. V lost 6 bases, J lost 3 bases, and 11 bases lay in between. CDR3 DNA: TGCAGCGTGAGAGTTGGAGACACTGAAGCTTTCTTT. Amino acids: CSVRVGDTEAFF.

This clonotype was observed a few times. This chain links TRBV6-5 with TRBJ2-3; 11 positions match TRBD2. The CDR3 runs to 17 residues. Germline CDR1 reads MNHEY; CDR2 reads SVGAGI. V shed 2 bases, J shed 0 bases, and the junction held 4 bases outside the gene matches. CDR3 sequence reads: CASSYGTSGSSTDTQYF. CDR3 coding DNA: TGTGCCAGCAGTTACGGGACTAGCGGATCTAGCACAGATACGCAGTATTTT.

This clonotype has a count of ten or more. The V call is TRBV27, the J call TRBJ2-7; D is possibly TRBD2 (5 bases). The CDR3 loop spans 12 amino acids. The V gene's germline CDR1 is MNHEY and CDR2 SMNVEV (reference sequence). The V end was cut by 3 bases, the J end by 5 bases, with 8 bases between. CDR3 DNA: TGTGCCAGCAGTTTTCCCGGGAACGAGCAGTACTTC. Translating it yields CASSFPGNEQYF.